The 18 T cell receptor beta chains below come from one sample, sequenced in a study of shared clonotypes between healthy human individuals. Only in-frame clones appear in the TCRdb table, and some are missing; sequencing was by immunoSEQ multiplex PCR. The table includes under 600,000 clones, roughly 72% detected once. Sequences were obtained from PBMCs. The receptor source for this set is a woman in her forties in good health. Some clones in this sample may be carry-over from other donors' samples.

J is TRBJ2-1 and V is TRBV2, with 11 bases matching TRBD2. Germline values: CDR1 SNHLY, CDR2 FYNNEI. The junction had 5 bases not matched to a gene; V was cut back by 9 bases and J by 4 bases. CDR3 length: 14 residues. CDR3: CARGGLAVYNEQFF. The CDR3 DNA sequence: TGTGCCAGGGGGGGACTAGCGGTTTACAATGAGCAGTTCTTC.

The CDR3 loop reads CASNSGAPPDTQYF. CDR3 nucleotides: TGTGCCAGCAATTCGGGAGCCCCCCCAGATACGCAGTATTTT. The rearrangement uses TRBV6-1 and TRBJ2-3; the D gene is possibly TRBD2 (6 bases). V was shortened by 7 bases and J by 4 bases, with 15 bases between the two germline ends. CDR3 length equals 14 residues. Germline CDR1 MNHNS, CDR2 SASEGT.

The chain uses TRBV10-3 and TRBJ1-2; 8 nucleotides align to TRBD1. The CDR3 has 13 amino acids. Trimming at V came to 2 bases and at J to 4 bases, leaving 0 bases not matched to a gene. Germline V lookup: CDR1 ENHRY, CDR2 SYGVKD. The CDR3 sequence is CAISEGQGYGYTF. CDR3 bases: TGTGCCATCAGTGAGGGACAGGGCTATGGCTACACCTTC.

The CDR3 nucleotides read TGTGCCAGCAGCCTTGGGACAGGGTTTGACTACGAGCAGTACTTC. Amino acids: CASSLGTGFDYEQYF. The chain uses TRBV16 and TRBJ2-7; 9 bases agree with TRBD1. CDR1 is KGHSY, CDR2 FQNENV, per germline. Germline trimming cut 4 bases from V and 3 bases from J; bases unmatched to any gene: 7. This CDR3 has 15 residues.

The CDR3 coding sequence is TGTGCCAGCAGCCTTGCGGGAGGGGGCGAGCAGTACTTC. It yields the protein CASSLAGGGEQYF. The genes are TRBV28 and TRBJ2-7; the match to TRBD2 covers 9 bases. This CDR3 has 13 amino acids. CDR1 is MDHEN, CDR2 SYDVKM, per germline. With V trimmed by 6 bases and J by 6 bases, 6 bases remained unmatched.

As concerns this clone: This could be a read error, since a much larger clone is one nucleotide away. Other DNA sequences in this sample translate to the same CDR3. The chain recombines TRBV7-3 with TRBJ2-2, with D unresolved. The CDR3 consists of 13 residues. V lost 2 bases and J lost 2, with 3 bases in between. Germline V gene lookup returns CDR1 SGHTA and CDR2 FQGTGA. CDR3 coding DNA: TGTGCCAGCAGCTTAGGAAACACCGGGGAGCTGTTTTTT. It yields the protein CASSLGNTGELFF.

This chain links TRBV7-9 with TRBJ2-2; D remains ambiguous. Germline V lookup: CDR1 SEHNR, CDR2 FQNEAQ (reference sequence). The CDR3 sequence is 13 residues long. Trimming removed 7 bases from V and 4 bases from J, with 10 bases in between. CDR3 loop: CASNEISTGELFF. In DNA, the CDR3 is TGTGCCAGCAACGAGATCAGCACCGGGGAGCTGTTTTTT.

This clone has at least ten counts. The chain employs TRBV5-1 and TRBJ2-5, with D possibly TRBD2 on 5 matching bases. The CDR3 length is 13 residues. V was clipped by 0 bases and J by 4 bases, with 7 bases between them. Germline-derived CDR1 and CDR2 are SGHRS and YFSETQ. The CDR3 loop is CASSLDAGETQYF. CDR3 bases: TGCGCCAGCAGCTTGGATGCGGGAGAGACCCAGTACTTC. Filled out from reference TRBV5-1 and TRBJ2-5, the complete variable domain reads KAGVTQTPRYLIKTRGQQVTLSCSPISGHRSVSWYQQTPGQGLQFLFEYFSETQRNKGNFPGRFSGRQFSNSRSEMNVSTLELGDSALYLCASSLDAGETQYFGPGTRLLVL.

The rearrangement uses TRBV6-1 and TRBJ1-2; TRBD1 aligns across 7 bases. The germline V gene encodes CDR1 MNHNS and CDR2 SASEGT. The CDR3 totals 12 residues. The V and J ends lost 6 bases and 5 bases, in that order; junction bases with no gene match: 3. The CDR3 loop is CASRRTGYGYTF. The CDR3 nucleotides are TGTGCCAGCAGGAGGACAGGTTATGGCTACACCTTC.

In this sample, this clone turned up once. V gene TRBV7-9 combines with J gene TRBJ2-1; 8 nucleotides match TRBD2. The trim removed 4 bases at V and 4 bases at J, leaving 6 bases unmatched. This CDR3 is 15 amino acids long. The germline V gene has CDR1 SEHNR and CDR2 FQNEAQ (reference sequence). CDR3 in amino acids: CASSSTAGDYNEQFF. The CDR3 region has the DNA TGTGCCAGCAGCTCCACAGCGGGAGATTACAATGAGCAGTTCTTC.

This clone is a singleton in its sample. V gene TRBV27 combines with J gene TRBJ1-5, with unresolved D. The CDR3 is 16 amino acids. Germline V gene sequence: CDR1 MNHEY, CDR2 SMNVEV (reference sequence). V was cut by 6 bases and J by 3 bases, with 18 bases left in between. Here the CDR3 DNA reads TGTGCCAGCAGCCCCACCGTGAACGTCCACAATCAGCCCCAGCATTTT. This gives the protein CASSPTVNVHNQPQHF.

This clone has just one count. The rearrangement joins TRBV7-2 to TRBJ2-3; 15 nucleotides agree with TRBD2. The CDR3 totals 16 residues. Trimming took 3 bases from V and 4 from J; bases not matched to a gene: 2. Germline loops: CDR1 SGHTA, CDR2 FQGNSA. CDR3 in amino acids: CASSFGLAGGADTQYF. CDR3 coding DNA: TGTGCCAGCAGCTTCGGACTAGCGGGAGGGGCAGATACGCAGTATTTT.

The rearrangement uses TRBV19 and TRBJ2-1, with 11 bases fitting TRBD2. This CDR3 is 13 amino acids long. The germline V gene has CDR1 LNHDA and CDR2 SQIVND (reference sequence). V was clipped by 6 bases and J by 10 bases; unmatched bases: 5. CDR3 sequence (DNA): TGTGCCAGTAGACTAGCGGGAGAGGGGGAGCAGTTCTTC. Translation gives CASRLAGEGEQFF.

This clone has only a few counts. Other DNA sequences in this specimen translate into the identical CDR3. The CDR3 coding sequence is TGTGCCAGCTCAGGGAGCACAGATACGCAGTATTTT. This gives the protein CASSGSTDTQYF. V gene TRBV6-1 combines with J gene TRBJ2-3, with a tentative D call TRBD1 (5 bases). Per germline, CDR1 MNHNS and CDR2 SASEGT. V was cut by 8 bases and J by 0 bases, with 6 bases left in between. This CDR3 comprises 12 residues.

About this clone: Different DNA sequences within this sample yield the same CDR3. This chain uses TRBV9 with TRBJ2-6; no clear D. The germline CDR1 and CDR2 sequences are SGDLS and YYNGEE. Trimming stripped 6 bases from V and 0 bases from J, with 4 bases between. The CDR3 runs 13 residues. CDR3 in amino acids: CASKTSGANVLTF. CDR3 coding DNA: TGTGCCAGCAAGACCTCTGGGGCCAACGTCCTGACTTTC.

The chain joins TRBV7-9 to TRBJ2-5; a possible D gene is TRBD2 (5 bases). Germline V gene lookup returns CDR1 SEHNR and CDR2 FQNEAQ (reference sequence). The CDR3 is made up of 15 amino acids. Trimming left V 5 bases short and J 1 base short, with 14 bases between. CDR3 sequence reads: CASSPPLASQETQYF. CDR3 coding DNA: TGTGCCAGCAGCCCTCCCCTAGCATCCCAAGAGACCCAGTACTTC.

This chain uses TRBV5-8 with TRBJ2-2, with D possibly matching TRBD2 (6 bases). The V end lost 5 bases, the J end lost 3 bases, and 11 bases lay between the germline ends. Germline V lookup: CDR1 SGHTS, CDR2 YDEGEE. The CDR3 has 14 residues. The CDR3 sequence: CASRGDLHTGELFF. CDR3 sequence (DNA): TGTGCCAGCAGGGGGGACTTGCACACCGGGGAGCTGTTTTTT.

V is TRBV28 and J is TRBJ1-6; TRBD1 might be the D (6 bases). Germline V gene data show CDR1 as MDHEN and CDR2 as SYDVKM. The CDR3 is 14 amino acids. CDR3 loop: CGHRDHNFNSPLHF. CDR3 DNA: TGTGGCCACAGGGACCATAACTTTAATTCACCCCTCCACTTT.